The 20 T cell receptor beta chains listed next were all sequenced from one sample in a study of T cell repertoires in cytomegalovirus infection. TCRdb itself ran the reads through MiXCR, one entry per CDR3 protein. The data show about 890,000 distinct CDR3 sequences, about 33% seen once. For these receptors, no antigen is known. The specimen was cultured CD8+ T cells from PBMCs, collected from culture after CMV antigen stimulation. Receptors originate from a human donor in good health (CMV status not recorded). Some clones in this sample may be carry-over from other donors' samples.

This clonotype was seen a few times. The chain combines TRBV19 with TRBJ1-2; D is uncertain. The germline CDR1 and CDR2 sequences are LNHDA and SQIVND (reference sequence). The V and J ends lost 7 bases and 8 bases respectively, with 11 bases between them. The CDR3 extends over 11 amino acids. As DNA, the CDR3 is TGTGCCAGTAAAACCCGGGAAGGCTACACCTTC. This codes for CASKTREGYTF.

The chain links TRBV7-9 to TRBJ2-1; D may be TRBD2 (5 bases). V dropped 5 bases and J dropped 8 bases, with 16 bases sitting between them. CDR3 size: 14 residues. Germline CDR1 and CDR2: SEHNR and FQNEAQ (reference sequence). The CDR3 DNA sequence: TGTGCCAGCAGCCCCGAAGGAGGCCGGCATGAGCAGTTCTTC. It yields the protein CASSPEGGRHEQFF.

The chain recombines TRBV20-1 with TRBJ2-5; TRBD2 matches 9 bases. The J segment lost 9 bases and the V segment lost 4 bases, leaving 3 bases of the junction unmatched. CDR1 is DFQATT and CDR2 is SNEGSKA in the germline V gene (reference sequence). This CDR3 has 11 residues. For the CDR3, the DNA is TGCAGTGCTAAAGCTAGCGGGGCCCAGTACTTC. Its translation: CSAKASGAQYF.

This clonotype appeared once. The genes are TRBV6-1 and TRBJ1-5, with D possibly matching TRBD1 (6 bases). The CDR3 covers 16 residues. Trimming took 6 bases from V and 9 from J, leaving 24 bases between them. Germline CDR1 and CDR2: MNHNS and SASEGT. The CDR3 DNA sequence: TGTGCCAGCAGGGAGCCCTCCATAGGGGGTATATGGCCCCAGCATTTT. Its protein product is CASREPSIGGIWPQHF.

This clonotype was seen a handful of times. The chain joins TRBV7-9 to TRBJ2-1; 10 bases fit TRBD1. CDR3 size: 15 residues. Germline V gene data show CDR1 as SEHNR and CDR2 as FQNEAQ (reference sequence). Trimming took 4 bases from V and 5 from J; bases not matched to a gene: 5. The CDR3 region is CASSSTGGLNNEQFF. The CDR3 DNA reads TGTGCCAGCAGCTCGACAGGGGGCCTCAACAATGAGCAGTTCTTC. Using reference TRBV7-9 and TRBJ2-1 for the parts outside the CDR3, the full variable domain is DTGVSQNPRHKITKRGQNVTFRCDPISEHNRLYWYRQTLGQGPEFLTYFQNEAQLEKSRLLSDRFSAERPKGSFSTLEIQRTEQGDSAMYLCASSSTGGLNNEQFFGPGTRLTVL.

In its sample, this clonotype was seen a few times. The chain employs TRBV29-1 and TRBJ1-2; D gene uncertain. V was cut by 3 bases and J by 8 bases, with 16 bases left in between. Germline CDR1 and CDR2: SQVTM and ANQGSEA. This CDR3 has 13 residues. The CDR3 loop reads CSVEEGSGGGYTF. The DNA of the CDR3 is TGCAGCGTTGAGGAGGGTTCAGGAGGCGGCTACACCTTC.

The chain combines TRBV12-3 or TRBV12-4 with TRBJ1-1; 11 bases are shared with TRBD1. The CDR3 totals 15 residues. Losses at the gene ends were 3 bases for V and 5 bases for J; bases not matched to a gene: 5. CDR3 sequence: CASSFPGQGVTEAFF. CDR3 nucleotides: TGTGCCAGCAGTTTCCCGGGACAGGGGGTGACTGAAGCTTTCTTT.

This chain uses TRBV27 with TRBJ1-2, with TRBD1 matching 7 bases. The V gene end was trimmed by 5 bases and the J gene end by 4 bases; junction bases not matched to a gene: 7. The CDR3 totals 14 residues. Germline loops: CDR1 MNHEY, CDR2 SMNVEV (reference sequence). CDR3 loop: CASSPLGTVYGYTF. The CDR3 coding sequence is TGTGCCAGCAGTCCCCTAGGGACAGTCTATGGCTACACCTTC.

This sequence joins TRBV20-1 and TRBJ2-1; 15 nucleotides match TRBD2. This CDR3 has 17 amino acids. Germline values: CDR1 DFQATT, CDR2 SNEGSKA (reference sequence). The ends lost 0 bases at V and 7 bases at J; junction bases unmatched: 7. The CDR3 nucleotides are TGCAGTGCTAGAGATCTAGGACTAGCGGGGGGGCTAAATGAGCAGTTCTTC. Protein product: CSARDLGLAGGLNEQFF.

The rearrangement joins TRBV7-9 to TRBJ2-1; unclear D gene. Germline values: CDR1 SEHNR, CDR2 FQNEAQ (reference sequence). The CDR3 has 13 amino acids. The ends were cut back, 6 bases at V and 8 bases at J, with 14 bases in the middle. The CDR3 sequence: CASSFLTADEQFF. CDR3 nucleotide sequence: TGTGCCAGCAGTTTTTTAACGGCGGATGAGCAGTTCTTC. The variable domain in full, completed from reference TRBV7-9 and TRBJ2-1, reads DTGVSQNPRHKITKRGQNVTFRCDPISEHNRLYWYRQTLGQGPEFLTYFQNEAQLEKSRLLSDRFSAERPKGSFSTLEIQRTEQGDSAMYLCASSFLTADEQFFGPGTRLTVL.

Regarding this clonotype: One end of the junction fails to match germline, which may point to a read error. This chain connects TRBV28 to TRBJ2-1; possibly TRBD2 for D (7 bases). This CDR3 region has 16 residues. The germline V gene has CDR1 MDHEN and CDR2 SYDVKM. The CDR3 bases are TGTGCCAACAGTTCTGGGGGGGCCAGCTCCTACAATGAGCAGTTCTTC. This codes for CANSSGGASSYNEQFF. The variable domain in full, with the rest retrieved from reference TRBV28 and TRBJ2-1, is DVKVTQSSRYLVKRTGEKVFLECVQDMDHENMFWYRQDPGLGLRLIYFSYDVKMKEKGDIPEGYSVSREKKERFSLILESASTNQTSMYLCANSSGGASSYNEQFFGPGTRLTVL.

This clonotype was counted a few times. The chain joins TRBV29-1 to TRBJ2-7; weak D call: TRBD2 (5 bases). Germline V CDR1 and CDR2: SQVTM, ANQGSEA. CDR3 length: 16 amino acids. The V gene lost 2 bases and the J gene lost 0 bases, with 17 bases spanning the gap. The CDR3 region has the DNA TGCAGCGTTGAACCCAAGCCTCATGGGAGCTCCTACGAGCAGTACGTC. Amino acid sequence: CSVEPKPHGSSYEQYV.

The chain uses TRBV24-1 and TRBJ1-2; TRBD1 agrees at 8 bases. CDR3 length: 13 residues. Germline V lookup: CDR1 KGHDR, CDR2 SFDVKD. Trimming took 1 base from V and 8 from J; bases not matched to a gene: 2. CDR3 bases: TGTGCCACCAGTGATTTCGACAGGGGAGGCTACACCTTC. It encodes CATSDFDRGGYTF.

In its sample, this clonotype was seen many times. This sequence joins TRBV27 and TRBJ1-5; weak D call: TRBD1 (5 bases). V was cut by 5 bases and J by 2 bases, with 13 bases left in between. Germline assignment: CDR1 MNHEY and CDR2 SMNVEV (reference sequence). The length of the CDR3 is 15 residues. This CDR3 is CASSPRWGGNQPQHF. Written as DNA, the CDR3 is TGTGCCAGCAGTCCAAGATGGGGGGGCAATCAGCCCCAGCATTTT.

Turning to this clonotype: One end of the junction fails to match germline, which may point to a read error. J is TRBJ1-5 and V is TRBV7-8, with unresolved D. Germline-derived CDR1 and CDR2 are SGHVS and FQNEAQ. The CDR3 is made up of 13 amino acids. CDR3 DNA: TGTGTCAGCAGCTTTGACGCCGGCCAGCCCCAGCATTTT. It codes for CVSSFDAGQPQHF.

In the case of this clonotype: Likely a read error: the CDR3 ends without its conserved phenylalanine or tryptophan. The DNA is left out, because the CDR3 cannot be placed on it with certainty; the CDR3 is given as TCRdb lists it. The chain links TRBV6-2 or TRBV6-3 to TRBJ2-7; TRBD1, the D gene given by the table, was not confirmed from the DNA. The CDR3 comprises 13 residues, both ends counted. The germline CDR1 and CDR2 sequences are MNHEY and SVGEGT. The CDR3 is CASSYLGTGECTI.

V is TRBV12-3 or TRBV12-4 and J is TRBJ2-5; the match to TRBD2 covers 11 bases. The CDR3 is 15 residues long. Trimming at V came to 3 bases and at J to 5 bases, leaving 5 bases not matched to a gene. In DNA, the CDR3 is TGTGCCAGCAGTTTCCTAGCGGGGGGCTGGGAGACCCAGTACTTC. Translating gives CASSFLAGGWETQYF.

With respect to this clonotype: Since a much larger clone is just one base distant, this may be a read error. This chain uses TRBV15 with TRBJ2-1; tentatively, D is TRBD1 (6 bases). From germline, CDR1 is LNHNV and CDR2 YYDKDF (reference sequence). The length of the CDR3 is 15 residues. In nucleotides, the CDR3 is TGTGCCACCAGTCCGAGGGCGCCGAGGGGGAATGAGCAGTTGTTC. It codes for CATSPRAPRGNEQLF.

The chain recombines TRBV20-1 with TRBJ2-5, with 15 nucleotides matching TRBD2. The CDR3 has 13 residues. Germline V gene data show CDR1 as DFQATT and CDR2 as SNEGSKA (reference sequence). V shed 5 bases, J shed 9 bases, and the junction held 4 bases outside the gene matches. This CDR3 is CSAPGLAGGSQYF. The CDR3 DNA is TGCAGTGCTCCGGGACTAGCGGGGGGATCCCAGTACTTC.

The chain's CDR3 is CASSLWGGDNYGYTF. The CDR3 DNA sequence: TGTGCCAGCAGCTTGTGGGGAGGGGACAACTATGGCTACACCTTC. The chain employs TRBV7-2 and TRBJ1-2, with a possible D match to TRBD1 (5 bases). Germline V gene lookup returns CDR1 SGHTA and CDR2 FQGNSA. V lost 3 bases and J lost 2, with 13 bases in between. The CDR3 covers 15 residues.